These 32 T cell receptor beta chains originate from one sample sequenced in a study of blood T cell repertoires in COVID-19. Clones were read by immunoSEQ multiplex PCR, and TCRdb kept only the in-frame ones, dropping some. The sample comprises about 280,000 clones, roughly 85% of which are singletons, and under 3% rests with the top ten. The sequencing input was PBMCs or T cells enriched from blood (not recorded which). Receptor source: a woman aged 45-65 years who had recovered from COVID-19.

The chain carries TRBV6-4 and TRBJ2-1, with TRBD2 identical over 12 bases. This CDR3 region has 20 residues. Germline loops: CDR1 MRHNA, CDR2 SNTAGT. V gave up 0 bases and J gave up 6 bases; unmatched junction bases: 15. CDR3 DNA sequence: TGTGCCAGCAGTGACTCGAAGGCTAGCGGGGGGGAGATCGGGGTCAATGAGCAGTTCTTC. This translates into CASSDSKASGGEIGVNEQFF.

The genes are TRBV18 and TRBJ2-5; D not resolved. Per germline, CDR1 KGHSH and CDR2 LQKENI. V lost 4 bases, J lost 3 bases, and 12 bases lay in between. The CDR3 runs to 14 residues. CDR3 sequence (DNA): TGTGCCAGCTCACAGAGCCCCCAGGAAGAGACCCAGTACTTC. Translation gives CASSQSPQEETQYF.

V and J are TRBV7-9 and TRBJ2-3, with 7 bases that match TRBD1. The CDR3 spans 15 residues. Per germline, CDR1 SEHNR and CDR2 FQNEAQ (reference sequence). V lost 3 bases, J lost 2 bases, and 5 bases stayed unmatched. CDR3 sequence reads: CASSFKDRYTDTQYF. CDR3 sequence (DNA): TGTGCCAGCAGCTTCAAGGACAGGTACACAGATACGCAGTATTTT.

V usage is TRBV27 and J usage is TRBJ1-6, with 9 bases lining up with TRBD1. V lost 3 bases and J lost 8; bases outside the gene matches: 2. Germline-derived CDR1 and CDR2 are MNHEY and SMNVEV (reference sequence). The CDR3 runs to 14 residues. CDR3 amino acids: CASSFTGGDSPLHF. The CDR3 nucleotides are TGTGCCAGCAGTTTTACAGGGGGCGATTCACCCCTCCACTTT.

The CDR3: CASSADRDTSYGYTF. The CDR3 coding sequence is TGCGCCAGCAGCGCAGACCGGGACACCTCCTATGGCTACACCTTC. The V and J genes are TRBV5-1 and TRBJ1-2; TRBD1 is a possible D gene (6 bases). This CDR3 spans 15 amino acids. Trimming removed 4 bases at V and 4 bases at J, with 17 bases between. Germline V gene data show CDR1 as SGHRS and CDR2 as YFSETQ. Filled out from reference TRBV5-1 and TRBJ1-2, the complete variable domain reads KAGVTQTPRYLIKTRGQQVTLSCSPISGHRSVSWYQQTPGQGLQFLFEYFSETQRNKGNFPGRFSGRQFSNSRSEMNVSTLELGDSALYLCASSADRDTSYGYTFGSGTRLTVV.

The chain combines TRBV30 with TRBJ1-1; 9 bases map to TRBD1. Germline V gene lookup returns CDR1 GTSNPN and CDR2 SVGIG (reference sequence). This CDR3 spans 14 amino acids. The V gene end was trimmed by 0 bases and the J gene end by 4 bases; junction bases not matched to a gene: 3. The CDR3 is CAWSVQGAGTEAFF. CDR3 coding DNA: TGTGCCTGGAGTGTACAGGGGGCGGGCACTGAAGCTTTCTTT. Combining the CDR3 with reference TRBV30 and TRBJ1-1 gives the whole variable domain SQTIHQWPATLVQPVGSPLSLECTVEGTSNPNLYWYRQAAGRGLQLLFYSVGIGQISSEVPQNLSASRPQDRQFILSSKKLLLSDSGFYLCAWSVQGAGTEAFFGQGTRLTVV.

This clone has just a few counts. The chain couples TRBV4-2 to TRBJ2-1, with D possibly TRBD2 on 6 matching bases. With 0 bases removed from V and 4 bases from J, the gap between germline ends came to 13 bases. The CDR3 spans 16 residues. The germline V gene encodes CDR1 LGHNA and CDR2 YNFKEQ. This chain's CDR3 is CASSQEAGGSYNEQFF. The CDR3 nucleotides are TGTGCCAGCAGCCAAGAGGCCGGGGGTAGTTACAATGAGCAGTTCTTC.

This clone was detected once. V and J are TRBV7-9 and TRBJ1-5; D is perhaps TRBD1 (5 bases). The CDR3 is 13 amino acids. Looked up from germline, CDR1 is SEHNR and CDR2 is FQNEAQ (reference sequence). Trimming removed 0 bases at V and 9 bases at J, with 9 bases between. The CDR3 DNA follows: TGTGCCAGCAGCTTAGCCCAGGGTCGGCCCCAGCATTTT. Its protein product is CASSLAQGRPQHF.

The chain employs TRBV11-3 and TRBJ2-2; 7 nucleotides align to TRBD1. There are 15 residues in the CDR3. V shed 4 bases and J 6 bases; nucleotides not matched to a gene: 8. Per germline, CDR1 SGHNT and CDR2 YENEEA. The CDR3 nucleotides are TGTGCCAGCAGCTCTACAGGGGTCCGTTCCGGGGAGCTGTTTTTT. Translating it yields CASSSTGVRSGELFF.

This rearrangement joins TRBV12-3 or TRBV12-4 to TRBJ1-5; a weak D match, TRBD1 (5 bases). V lost 3 bases and J 3 bases, leaving 6 bases between the germline ends. The length of the CDR3 is 13 residues. The CDR3 nucleotides read TGTGCCAGCAGTTTCAGGGACAATCAGCCCCAGCATTTT. This sequence encodes CASSFRDNQPQHF.

V gene TRBV19 combines with J gene TRBJ1-4; no firm D call. V was shortened by 1 base and J by 5 bases, with 8 bases between the two germline ends. CDR3 size: 14 residues. Germline CDR1 reads LNHDA; CDR2 reads SQIVND (reference sequence). CDR3 DNA: TGTGCCAGTAGTATAGTATCGGGAAATGAAAAACTGTTTTTT. It translates to CASSIVSGNEKLFF.

The chain is built from TRBV3-1 (or the pseudogene TRBV3-2) and TRBJ2-3; D gene unclear. This CDR3 comprises 14 residues. Germline V gene sequence: CDR1 LGHDT, CDR2 YNNKEL (reference sequence). The ends were cut back, 1 base at V and 0 bases at J, with 5 bases in the middle. The CDR3 DNA reads as TGTGCCAGCAGCCAAGTAGCAAGCACAGATACGCAGTATTTT. It is translated as CASSQVASTDTQYF.

This chain joins TRBV5-5 and TRBJ1-1; no firm D call. With 2 bases removed from V and 4 bases from J, the gap between germline ends came to 9 bases. Looked up from germline, CDR1 is SGHKS and CDR2 is YYEKEE (reference sequence). This CDR3 is built from 13 residues. The CDR3 spells CASSLRGLTEAFF. CDR3 DNA: TGTGCCAGCAGCTTACGAGGGCTCACTGAAGCTTTCTTT.

This sequence joins TRBV5-5 and TRBJ2-1; 13 bases match TRBD2. The length of the CDR3 is 19 residues. Germline assignment: CDR1 SGHKS and CDR2 YYEKEE (reference sequence). The J segment lost 6 bases and the V segment lost 0 bases, leaving 12 bases of the junction unmatched. CDR3 in DNA: TGTGCCAGCAGCTTGGTGACTAGCGGGAGGAGGATGTCAGGCAATGAGCAGTTCTTC. It codes for CASSLVTSGRRMSGNEQFF.

The chain uses TRBV19 and TRBJ1-5; 8 nucleotides line up with TRBD1. The J segment lost 6 bases and the V segment lost 4 bases, leaving 2 bases of the junction unmatched. The CDR3 covers 13 residues. CDR1 LNHDA and CDR2 SQIVND come from the germline V gene (reference sequence). The CDR3 sequence is CASSTTGVQPQHF. The CDR3 DNA reads TGTGCCAGTAGTACGACAGGGGTTCAGCCCCAGCATTTT.

The chain has TRBV29-1 and TRBJ1-3, with D unresolved. Trimming pared 6 bases from V and 1 base from J, leaving 10 bases between. The CDR3 is 13 residues long. Germline loops: CDR1 SQVTM, CDR2 ANQGSEA. CDR3: CSVGRGSGNTIYF. The CDR3 nucleotides read TGCAGCGTGGGCCGGGGATCTGGAAACACCATATATTTT.

The chain employs TRBV12-3 or TRBV12-4 and TRBJ1-5; D is uncertain. The CDR3 consists of 13 residues. Deletions cut 6 bases from V and 4 bases from J, with 10 bases between. The CDR3 reads CASSFRSNQPQHF. The CDR3 coding sequence is TGTGCCAGCAGCTTTCGGAGTAATCAGCCCCAGCATTTT.

The chain employs TRBV9 and TRBJ1-3; possible D gene TRBD1, 6 bases. Trimming cost V 3 bases and J 3 bases, with 7 bases left between them. The CDR3 is made up of 13 amino acids. The germline CDR1 and CDR2 sequences are SGDLS and YYNGEE. The CDR3 nucleotides read TGTGCCAGCAGCGAACAGGGTGGAAACACCATATATTTT. The encoded protein is CASSEQGGNTIYF.

In this sample, this clone turned up once. The chain links TRBV28 to TRBJ2-7; D may be TRBD2 (6 bases). Deletions cut 4 bases from V and 2 bases from J, with 12 bases between. CDR3 size: 14 residues. Germline V CDR1 and CDR2: MDHEN, SYDVKM. CDR3 sequence: CASSSRTGAYEQYF. The CDR3 bases are TGTGCCAGCAGTTCGCGGACGGGAGCCTACGAGCAGTACTTC.

This chain uses TRBV3-1 (or the pseudogene TRBV3-2) with TRBJ2-5; D is possibly TRBD2 (7 bases). The length of the CDR3 is 14 residues. V lost 3 bases and J lost 3, with 11 bases in between. From germline, CDR1 is LGHDT and CDR2 YNNKEL (reference sequence). CDR3 sequence (DNA): TGTGCCAGCAGCCACGGGGGGCTAAAAGAGACCCAGTACTTC. Its protein is CASSHGGLKETQYF.

This clone appeared once. This chain uses TRBV6-6 with TRBJ1-2; the D is unclear. Germline CDR1 is MNHNY and CDR2 is SVGAGI (reference sequence). The CDR3 sequence is 16 residues long. V was shortened by 2 bases and J by 4 bases, with 17 bases between the two germline ends. The CDR3 sequence: CASSYPGITGSYGYTF. The CDR3, as DNA: TGTGCCAGCAGTTACCCTGGAATCACCGGGAGCTATGGCTACACCTTC.

The V and J genes are TRBV5-6 and TRBJ1-2, with D unclear. Trimming left V 1 base short and J 5 bases short, with 12 bases between. Germline-derived CDR1 and CDR2 are SGHDT and YYEEEE. The CDR3 totals 14 residues. The CDR3 protein is CASSLPGRMYGYTF. CDR3 in DNA: TGTGCCAGCAGCTTGCCAGGTCGAATGTATGGCTACACCTTC.

CDR3 loop: CASSHAETRGELDGKNSNQPQHF. As DNA, the CDR3 is TGTGCCAGCAGCCACGCGGAGACCCGCGGGGAGTTAGACGGGAAAAATAGCAATCAGCCCCAGCATTTT. The chain links TRBV3-1 (or the pseudogene TRBV3-2) to TRBJ1-5; D is ambiguous. V dropped 3 bases and J dropped 0 bases, with 33 bases sitting between them. The CDR3 is made up of 23 amino acids. Germline V gene lookup returns CDR1 LGHDT and CDR2 YNNKEL (reference sequence).

As to this clone: This CDR3 is also generated by other DNA sequences in the sample. The chain uses TRBV12-3 or TRBV12-4 and TRBJ1-3; no definite D call. The CDR3 length is 13 residues. Trimming shortened V by 6 bases and J by 3 bases, and 9 bases separated the two germline ends. This chain's CDR3 is CASSPVGGNTIYF. In nucleotides, the CDR3 is TGTGCCAGCAGCCCCGTCGGTGGAAACACCATATATTTT.

V gene TRBV7-2 combines with J gene TRBJ1-2; D call uncertain. V lost 4 bases, J lost 4 bases, and 10 bases lay in between. The CDR3 runs 13 residues. Germline V lookup: CDR1 SGHTA, CDR2 FQGNSA. CDR3 loop: CASSSSSGYGYTF. Written as DNA, the CDR3 is TGTGCCAGCAGCTCCAGTTCGGGCTATGGCTACACCTTC.

The genes are TRBV9 and TRBJ2-2; D is possibly TRBD1 (6 bases). Germline V gene sequence: CDR1 SGDLS, CDR2 YYNGEE. Trimming cost V 0 bases and J 5 bases, with 20 bases left between them. The CDR3 length is 18 residues. CDR3 DNA sequence: TGTGCCAGCAGCGTAGCCTCGGGGTGGACAGATGAAACCGGGGAGCTGTTTTTT. Amino acid sequence: CASSVASGWTDETGELFF.

The chain uses TRBV29-1 and TRBJ1-5; D remains unclear. The V end was cut by 4 bases, the J end by 0 bases, with 10 bases between. Germline assignment: CDR1 SQVTM and CDR2 ANQGSEA. CDR3 size: 14 residues. CDR3 DNA: TGCAGCGTTGGAGGGCTGAATAGCAATCAGCCCCAGCATTTT. It specifies CSVGGLNSNQPQHF. The full variable domain, its missing parts supplied by reference TRBV29-1 and TRBJ1-5, is SAVISQKPSRDICQRGTSLTIQCQVDSQVTMMFWYRQQPGQSLTLIATANQGSEATYESGFVIDKFPISRPNLTFSTLTVSNMSPEDSSIYLCSVGGLNSNQPQHFGDGTRLSIL.

This clone was found a few times. The chain has TRBV29-1 and TRBJ1-1; weak D call: TRBD1 (5 bases). The V gene lost 6 bases and the J gene lost 4 bases, with 12 bases spanning the gap. This CDR3 comprises 12 residues. Looked up from germline, CDR1 is SQVTM and CDR2 is ANQGSEA. CDR3 coding DNA: TGCAGCGTGGTGACAGCTTTCACTGAAGCTTTCTTT. This translates into CSVVTAFTEAFF. Full variable domain (rest looked up from reference TRBV29-1 and TRBJ1-1): SAVISQKPSRDICQRGTSLTIQCQVDSQVTMMFWYRQQPGQSLTLIATANQGSEATYESGFVIDKFPISRPNLTFSTLTVSNMSPEDSSIYLCSVVTAFTEAFFGQGTRLTVV.

The chain is built from TRBV7-9 and TRBJ2-5; 11 nucleotides agree with TRBD2. Looked up from germline, CDR1 is SEHNR and CDR2 is FQNEAQ (reference sequence). CDR3 size: 14 residues. After removal of 5 bases from V and 4 bases from J, the junction contained 3 bases not matched to a gene. The DNA for the CDR3 is TGTGCCAGCAGCCCCGGACTAGCGGGAGAGACCCAGTACTTC. It yields the protein CASSPGLAGETQYF.

The chain combines TRBV15 with TRBJ2-5, with D possibly matching TRBD2 (5 bases). The V gene lost 0 bases and the J gene lost 5 bases, with 10 bases spanning the gap. Germline assignment: CDR1 LNHNV and CDR2 YYDKDF (reference sequence). The CDR3 covers 14 residues. In DNA form, the CDR3 reads TGTGCCACCAGCAGAGAGGGGAGTGGGGAGACCCAGTACTTC. Its protein is CATSREGSGETQYF. The entire variable domain, with the rest obtained from reference TRBV15 and TRBJ2-5, is as follows: DAMVIQNPRYQVTQFGKPVTLSCSQTLNHNVMYWYQQKSSQAPKLLFHYYDKDFNNEADTPDNFQSRRPNTSFCFLDIRSPGLGDTAMYLCATSREGSGETQYFGPGTRLLVL.

The sample holds a few counts of this clone. The sample carries other DNA sequences with the same CDR3. The chain carries TRBV5-6 and TRBJ1-1; TRBD1 matches at 7 bases. The ends lost 2 bases at V and 4 bases at J; junction bases unmatched: 5. Per the germline V gene, CDR1 is SGHDT and CDR2 is YYEEEE. CDR3 length: 14 residues. Here the CDR3 DNA reads TGTGCCAGCAGCTTCGGCAGGGGGGCCACTGAAGCTTTCTTT. Residues: CASSFGRGATEAFF.

This sequence joins TRBV7-2 and TRBJ1-1; D ambiguous. This CDR3 contains 14 residues. Trimming stripped 2 bases from V and 0 bases from J, with 7 bases between. From germline, CDR1 is SGHTA and CDR2 FQGNSA. The CDR3 protein is CASSLTAMNTEAFF. CDR3 bases: TGTGCCAGCAGCTTAACAGCTATGAACACTGAAGCTTTCTTT.